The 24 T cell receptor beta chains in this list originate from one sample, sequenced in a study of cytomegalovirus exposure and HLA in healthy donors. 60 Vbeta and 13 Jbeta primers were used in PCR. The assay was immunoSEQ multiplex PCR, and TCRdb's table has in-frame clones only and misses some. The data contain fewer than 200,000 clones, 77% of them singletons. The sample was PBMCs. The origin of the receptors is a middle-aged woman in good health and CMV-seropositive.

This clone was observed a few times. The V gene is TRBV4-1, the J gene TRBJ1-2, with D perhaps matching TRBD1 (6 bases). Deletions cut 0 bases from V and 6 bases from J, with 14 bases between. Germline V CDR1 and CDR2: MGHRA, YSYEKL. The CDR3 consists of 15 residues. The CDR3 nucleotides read TGCGCCAGCAGCCAAGACGGCAGGGGCAACGATGGCTACACCTTC. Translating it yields CASSQDGRGNDGYTF.

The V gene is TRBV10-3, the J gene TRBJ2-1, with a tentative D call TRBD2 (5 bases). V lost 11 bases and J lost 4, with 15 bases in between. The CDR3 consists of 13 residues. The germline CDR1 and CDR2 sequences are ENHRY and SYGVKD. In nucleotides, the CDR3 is TGTGCCGTTGACTCGGAGGAATACAATGAGCAGTTCTTC. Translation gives CAVDSEEYNEQFF.

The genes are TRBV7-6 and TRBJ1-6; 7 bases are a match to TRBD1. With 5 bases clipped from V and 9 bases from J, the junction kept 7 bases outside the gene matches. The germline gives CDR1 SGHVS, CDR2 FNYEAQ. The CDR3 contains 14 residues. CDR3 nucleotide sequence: TGTGCCAGCAGCCCGACAGGGCAGGGTTCACCCCTCCACTTT. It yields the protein CASSPTGQGSPLHF.

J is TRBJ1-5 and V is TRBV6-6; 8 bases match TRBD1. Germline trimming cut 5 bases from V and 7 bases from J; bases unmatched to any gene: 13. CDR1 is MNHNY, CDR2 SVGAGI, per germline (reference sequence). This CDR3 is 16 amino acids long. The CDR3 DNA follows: TGTGCCAGCAGTAGCAAGGCGCAGGGGGCAGGACAGCCCCAGCATTTT. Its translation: CASSSKAQGAGQPQHF.

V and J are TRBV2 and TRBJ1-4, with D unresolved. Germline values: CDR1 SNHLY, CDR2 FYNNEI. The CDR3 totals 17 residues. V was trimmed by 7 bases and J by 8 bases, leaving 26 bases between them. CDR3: CASTLSPGRPVREKLFF. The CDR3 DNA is TGTGCCAGCACCTTAAGCCCCGGTCGTCCTGTACGGGAAAAACTGTTTTTT.

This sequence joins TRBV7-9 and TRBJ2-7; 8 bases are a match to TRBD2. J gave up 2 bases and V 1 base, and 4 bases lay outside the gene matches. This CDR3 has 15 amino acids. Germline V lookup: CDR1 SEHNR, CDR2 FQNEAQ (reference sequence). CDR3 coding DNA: TGTGCCAGCAGCTTAGAGGGCGGGGGGCCCTACGAGCAGTACTTC. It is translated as CASSLEGGGPYEQYF.

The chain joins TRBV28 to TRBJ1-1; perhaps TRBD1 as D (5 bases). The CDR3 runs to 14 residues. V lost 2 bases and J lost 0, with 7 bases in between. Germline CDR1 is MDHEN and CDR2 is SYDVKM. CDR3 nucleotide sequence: TGTGCCAGCAGTTTACCAGGGCTGAACACTGAAGCTTTCTTT. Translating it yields CASSLPGLNTEAFF.

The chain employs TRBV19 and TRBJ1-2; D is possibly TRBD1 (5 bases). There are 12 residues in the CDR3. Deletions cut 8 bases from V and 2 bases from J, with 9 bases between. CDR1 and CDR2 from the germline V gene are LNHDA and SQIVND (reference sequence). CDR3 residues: CASGQSNYGYTF. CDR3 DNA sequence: TGTGCCAGTGGACAATCGAACTATGGCTACACCTTC.

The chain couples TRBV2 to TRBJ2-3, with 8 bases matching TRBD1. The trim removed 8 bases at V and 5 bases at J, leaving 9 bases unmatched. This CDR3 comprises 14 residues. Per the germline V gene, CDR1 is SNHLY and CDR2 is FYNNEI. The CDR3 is CASLDRVRLDTQYF. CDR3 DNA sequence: TGTGCCAGCTTGGACAGGGTGAGGTTAGATACGCAGTATTTT.

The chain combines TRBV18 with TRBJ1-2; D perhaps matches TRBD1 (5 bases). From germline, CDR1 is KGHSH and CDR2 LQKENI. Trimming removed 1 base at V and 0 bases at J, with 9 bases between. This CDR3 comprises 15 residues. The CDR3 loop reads CASSPRTDTNYGYTF. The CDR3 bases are TGTGCCAGCTCACCACGGACGGACACTAACTATGGCTACACCTTC.

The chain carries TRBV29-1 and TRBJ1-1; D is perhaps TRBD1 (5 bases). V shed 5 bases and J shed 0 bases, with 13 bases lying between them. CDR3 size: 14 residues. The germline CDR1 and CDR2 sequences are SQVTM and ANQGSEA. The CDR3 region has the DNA TGCAGCGTTCTTCAGTCAGGGTTGAACACTGAAGCTTTCTTT. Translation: CSVLQSGLNTEAFF.

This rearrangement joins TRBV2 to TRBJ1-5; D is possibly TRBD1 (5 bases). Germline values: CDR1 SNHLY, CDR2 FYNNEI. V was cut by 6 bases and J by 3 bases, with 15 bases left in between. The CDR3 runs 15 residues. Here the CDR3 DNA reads TGTGCCAGCAGCATGGGAGGGGTCCTCAATCAGCCCCAGCATTTT. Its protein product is CASSMGGVLNQPQHF.

The CDR3 loop reads CASSQGQGSYEQYF. CDR3 coding DNA: TGTGCCAGCAGCCAAGGACAGGGCTCCTACGAGCAGTACTTC. The V gene is TRBV4-2, the J gene TRBJ2-7; 7 bases map to TRBD1. This CDR3 comprises 14 residues. The germline V gene encodes CDR1 LGHNA and CDR2 YNFKEQ. V dropped 1 base and J dropped 0; count of bases not matched to a gene: 0.

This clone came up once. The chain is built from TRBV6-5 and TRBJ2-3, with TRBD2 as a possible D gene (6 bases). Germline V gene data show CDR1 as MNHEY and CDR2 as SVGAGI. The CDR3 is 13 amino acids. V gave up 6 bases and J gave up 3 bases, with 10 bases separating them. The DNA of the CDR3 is TGTGCCAGCAGGGGGACTGGAACAGATACGCAGTATTTT. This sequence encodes CASRGTGTDTQYF.

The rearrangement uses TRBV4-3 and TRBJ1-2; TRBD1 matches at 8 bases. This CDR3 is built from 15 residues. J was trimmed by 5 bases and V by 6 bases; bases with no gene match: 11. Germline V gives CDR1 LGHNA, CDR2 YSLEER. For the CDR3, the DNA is TGCGCCAGCAGTCTCGACAATACAGGGGGATATGGCTACACCTTC. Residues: CASSLDNTGGYGYTF.

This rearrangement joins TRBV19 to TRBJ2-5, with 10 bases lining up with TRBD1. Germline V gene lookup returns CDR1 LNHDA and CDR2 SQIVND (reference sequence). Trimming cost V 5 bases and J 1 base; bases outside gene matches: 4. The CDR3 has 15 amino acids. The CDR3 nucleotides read TGTGCCAGTAGTCCAAGGACAGGGGGCCAAGAGACCCAGTACTTC. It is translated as CASSPRTGGQETQYF.

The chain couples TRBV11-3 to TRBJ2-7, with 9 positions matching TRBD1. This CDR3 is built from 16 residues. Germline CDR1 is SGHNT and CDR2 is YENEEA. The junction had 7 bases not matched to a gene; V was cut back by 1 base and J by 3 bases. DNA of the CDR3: TGTGCCAGCAGCTTAGGACCGGGACAGGGCTTCTACGAGCAGTACTTC. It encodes CASSLGPGQGFYEQYF.

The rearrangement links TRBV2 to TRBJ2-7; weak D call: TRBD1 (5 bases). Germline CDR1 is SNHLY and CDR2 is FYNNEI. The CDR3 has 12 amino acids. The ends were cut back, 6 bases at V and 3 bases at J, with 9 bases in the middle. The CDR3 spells CASRGDVYEQYF. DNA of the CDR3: TGTGCCAGCAGAGGGGATGTCTACGAGCAGTACTTC.

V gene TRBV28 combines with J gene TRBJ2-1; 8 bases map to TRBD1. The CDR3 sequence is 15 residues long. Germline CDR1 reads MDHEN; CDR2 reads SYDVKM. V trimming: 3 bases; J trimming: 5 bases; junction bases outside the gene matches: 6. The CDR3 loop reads CASSFSGQGNNEQFF. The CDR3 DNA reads TGTGCCAGCAGTTTTTCTGGACAGGGAAACAATGAGCAGTTCTTC. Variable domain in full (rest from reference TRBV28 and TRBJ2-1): DVKVTQSSRYLVKRTGEKVFLECVQDMDHENMFWYRQDPGLGLRLIYFSYDVKMKEKGDIPEGYSVSREKKERFSLILESASTNQTSMYLCASSFSGQGNNEQFFGPGTRLTVL.

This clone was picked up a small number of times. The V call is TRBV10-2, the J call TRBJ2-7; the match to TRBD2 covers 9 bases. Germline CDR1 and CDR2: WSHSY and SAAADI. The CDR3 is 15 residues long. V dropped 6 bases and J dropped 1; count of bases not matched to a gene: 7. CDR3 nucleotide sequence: TGCGCCAGCAGCGGCCAGACTAGCGGATCCTACGAGCAGTACTTC. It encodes CASSGQTSGSYEQYF.

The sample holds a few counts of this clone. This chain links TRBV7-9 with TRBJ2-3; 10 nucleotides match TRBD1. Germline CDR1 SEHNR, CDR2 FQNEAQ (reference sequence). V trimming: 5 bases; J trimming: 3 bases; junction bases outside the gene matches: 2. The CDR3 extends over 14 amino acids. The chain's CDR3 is CASSQGQGTDTQYF. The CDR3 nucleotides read TGTGCCAGCAGCCAGGGACAGGGGACAGATACGCAGTATTTT.

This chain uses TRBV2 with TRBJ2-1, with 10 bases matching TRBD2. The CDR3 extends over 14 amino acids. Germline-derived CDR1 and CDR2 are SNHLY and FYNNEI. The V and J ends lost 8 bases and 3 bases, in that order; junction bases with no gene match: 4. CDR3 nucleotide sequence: TGTGCCAGCGGTACTAGCGGGAACTACAATGAGCAGTTCTTC. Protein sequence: CASGTSGNYNEQFF.

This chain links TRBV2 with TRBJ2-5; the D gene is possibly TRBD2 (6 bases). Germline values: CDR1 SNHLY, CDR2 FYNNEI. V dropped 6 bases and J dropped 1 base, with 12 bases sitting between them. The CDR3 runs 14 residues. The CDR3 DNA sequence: TGTGCCAGCAGCCGCGGGACGACCCAAGAGACCCAGTACTTC. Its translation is CASSRGTTQETQYF.

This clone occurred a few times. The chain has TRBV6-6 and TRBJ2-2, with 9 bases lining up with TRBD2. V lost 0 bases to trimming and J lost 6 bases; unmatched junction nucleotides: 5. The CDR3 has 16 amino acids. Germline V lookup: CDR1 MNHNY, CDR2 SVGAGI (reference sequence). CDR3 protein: CASSYSGGGAPGELFF. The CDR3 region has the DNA TGTGCCAGCAGTTACTCTGGCGGGGGGGCCCCCGGGGAGCTGTTTTTT.